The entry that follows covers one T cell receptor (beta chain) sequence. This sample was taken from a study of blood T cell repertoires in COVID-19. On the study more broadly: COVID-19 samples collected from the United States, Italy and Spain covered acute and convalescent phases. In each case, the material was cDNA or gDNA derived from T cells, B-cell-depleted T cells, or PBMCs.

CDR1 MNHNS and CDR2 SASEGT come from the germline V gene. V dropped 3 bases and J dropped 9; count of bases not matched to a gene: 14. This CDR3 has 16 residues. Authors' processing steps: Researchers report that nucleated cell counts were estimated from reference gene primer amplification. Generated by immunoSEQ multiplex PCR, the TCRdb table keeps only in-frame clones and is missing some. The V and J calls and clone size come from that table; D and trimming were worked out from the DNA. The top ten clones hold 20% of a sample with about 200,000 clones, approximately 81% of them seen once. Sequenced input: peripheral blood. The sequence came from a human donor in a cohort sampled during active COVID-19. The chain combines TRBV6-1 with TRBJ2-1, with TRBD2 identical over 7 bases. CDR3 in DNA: TGTGCCAGCAGTGAGCTTGCTCGGGACTATATTAGTGAGCAGTTCTTC. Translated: CASSELARDYISEQFF.